A selection of T cell receptor beta chains follows, all from one sample in a study of blood T cell repertoires in COVID-19. TCRdb's copy holds only in-frame clones and misses some; the assay was immunoSEQ multiplex PCR. The sample yields about 230,000 clones, 88% seen once. Sequenced input: PBMCs or T cells enriched from blood (not recorded which). These receptor sequences come from a woman between 40 and 55 years old with acute COVID-19. Each CDR3 is given with its conserved first and last residue. A D gene is named only where the DNA matches it firmly. Expanded clones get a size class; other rows say once, few or many, or leave the size out.

len	d_gene	abundance	v_gene	j_gene	CDR3nt	CDR3aa
12	TRBD1	.	TRBV2	TRBJ1-1	TGTGCCAGCGACAGGGACTCGGGTGAAGCTTTCTTT	CASDRDSGEAFF
15	TRBD1	.	TRBV2	TRBJ1-2	TGTGCCAGCAGTGACCCCAGGGGGTCAAACTATGGCTACACCTTC	CASSDPRGSNYGYTF
14	.	.	TRBV5-4	TRBJ2-2	TGTGCCAGCAGACCCCCCGGAGGCACCGGGGAGCTGTTTTTT	CASRPPGGTGELFF
15	.	.	TRBV19	TRBJ2-1	TGTGCCAGTAGTGTCGGACTGGGTCTCTACAATGAGCAGTTCTTC	CASSVGLGLYNEQFF
16	.	.	TRBV4-1	TRBJ2-3	TGCGCCAGCAGCCAAGATTCTCCCTCTGCCGAGGATACGCAGTATTTT	CASSQDSPSAEDTQYF
14	TRBD1	.	TRBV5-1	TRBJ2-2	TGCGCCAGCAGCTTCGACAGGGGCGCCGGGGAGCTGTTTTTT	CASSFDRGAGELFF
10	.	few	TRBV5-4	TRBJ2-3	TGTGCTGCGGGGCGAGATACGCAGTATTTT	CAAGRDTQYF
14	.	once	TRBV6-5	TRBJ1-2	TGTGCCAGCAGTTACCGGGGAGGGGGCTATGGCTACACCTTC	CASSYRGGGYGYTF
14	.	.	TRBV18	TRBJ1-2	TGTGCCAGCTCACCGCGCGAGTCTAACTATGGCTACACCTTC	CASSPRESNYGYTF
16	TRBD2	few	TRBV9	TRBJ2-3	TGTGCCAGCAGCGTGACTAGCGGGAGTGTGCCAGATACGCAGTATTTT	CASSVTSGSVPDTQYF
15	TRBD2	.	TRBV28	TRBJ2-2	TGTGCCAGCAGTTTTCGCGCGGGAGGGACCGGGGAGCTGTTTTTT	CASSFRAGGTGELFF
14	TRBD1	.	TRBV4-3	TRBJ2-1	TGCGCCAGCAGCCAAGTGGACAGGGACAATGAGCAGTTCTTC	CASSQVDRDNEQFF
12	.	.	TRBV30	TRBJ1-3	TGTGCCTGGAGTGTACTTGGAAACACCATATATTTT	CAWSVLGNTIYF
16	.	.	TRBV9	TRBJ1-2	TGTGCCAGCAGCTGGGACGGAGGGTTGGATTACGGTGGCTACACCTTC	CASSWDGGLDYGGYTF
14	.	.	TRBV19	TRBJ1-2	TGTGCCAGTAGTATGTCCCCTTTTGGAGGATCCTACACCTTC	CASSMSPFGGSYTF
12	TRBD1	.	TRBV3-1/TRBV3-2	TRBJ1-1	TGTGCCAGCAGTCCAGGGGGCACTGAAGCTTTCTTT	CASSPGGTEAFF
13	.	.	TRBV4-3	TRBJ2-7	TGCGCCAGCAGTCACACGGGGTCCTACGAGCAGTACTTC	CASSHTGSYEQYF
17	TRBD1	.	TRBV7-2	TRBJ2-1	TGTGCCAGCAGCCCCCGGTGGGGGACAGGGCGGGACAATGAGCAGTTCTTC	CASSPRWGTGRDNEQFF